The next 29 T cell receptor beta chains were all read from a single sample in a study of T-cell reconstitution after alpha-beta-depleted transplantation in children. The authors prepared the TCRbeta library with unique molecular identifiers. TCRdb re-derived calls from the PCR reads in MiXCR, one entry per CDR3 protein. The sample carries approximately 420,000 distinct CDR3 sequences, approximately 11% recorded once. This material consisted of PBMCs from the stem cell graft donor, taken from the stem cell graft. All receptors come from a human donor who donated a stem cell graft to a child with acute myeloid leukemia.

To note about this clonotype: At one end the junction does not follow the germline gene, possibly because of a read error. The V call is TRBV5-1, the J call TRBJ1-1, with 9 bases that match TRBD1. Germline CDR1 and CDR2: SGHRS and YFSETQ. The CDR3 extends over 16 amino acids. For the CDR3, the DNA is TGCGCCACCAGCCAAGGGACAGGGCCAATGAACACTGAAGCTTTCTTT. The encoded protein is CATSQGTGPMNTEAFF.

Regarding this clonotype: A clone one base away is much larger, so this may be a read error. The chain has TRBV10-3 and TRBJ2-3; D is ambiguous. The CDR3 has 12 residues. Germline values: CDR1 ENHRY, CDR2 SYGVKD. CDR3 in DNA: TGTGCCATCAGTGAGTCCACAGATACGCAGAATTTT. It specifies CAISESTDTQNF.

The CDR3 nucleotides are TGCAGCGTTGAAGTGAGCCAGGGAATATACAATGAGCAGTTCTTC. This encodes CSVEVSQGIYNEQFF. The chain links TRBV29-1 to TRBJ2-1; a possible D gene is TRBD1 (5 bases). Germline CDR1 and CDR2: SQVTM and ANQGSEA. This CDR3 is 15 amino acids long. Trimming took 1 base from V and 4 from J, leaving 14 bases between them.

In this sample, this clonotype turned up many times. The V and J genes are TRBV5-1 and TRBJ2-2; a weak D match, TRBD1 (6 bases). Germline loops: CDR1 SGHRS, CDR2 YFSETQ. V lost 0 bases to trimming and J lost 7 bases, with 13 bases between them. The CDR3 totals 15 residues. The CDR3 loop is CASSLDPGVNGELFF. The CDR3 DNA sequence: TGCGCCAGCAGCTTGGATCCAGGGGTGAACGGGGAGCTGTTTTTT.

This clonotype came up many times. This chain connects TRBV20-1 to TRBJ2-3; no definite D call. Germline V CDR1 and CDR2: DFQATT, SNEGSKA (reference sequence). With 6 bases removed from V and 5 bases from J, the gap between germline ends came to 9 bases. This CDR3 has 11 residues. The CDR3 nucleotides read TGCAGTGCAATGAGACGAGATACGCAGTATTTT. It codes for CSAMRRDTQYF.

The chain couples TRBV20-1 to TRBJ2-1, with 8 positions matching TRBD2. This CDR3 spans 16 amino acids. Germline CDR1 DFQATT, CDR2 SNEGSKA (reference sequence). With 3 bases clipped from V and 2 bases from J, the junction kept 9 bases outside the gene matches. CDR3 residues: CSASRRTSYTYNEQFF. The CDR3 DNA follows: TGCAGTGCTAGTCGAAGGACTAGCTATACCTACAATGAGCAGTTCTTC.

This clonotype was found a few times. The chain is built from TRBV6-1 and TRBJ2-5, with TRBD2 identical over 9 bases. Trimming cost V 2 bases and J 4 bases; bases outside gene matches: 11. Germline assignment: CDR1 MNHNS and CDR2 SASEGT. CDR3 size: 17 residues. The CDR3, as DNA: TGTGCCAGCAGTGAAAAGGTAGCGGGAGTTCGGGGAGAGACCCAGTACTTC. Amino acids: CASSEKVAGVRGETQYF.

The chain uses TRBV29-1 and TRBJ2-6, with D possibly being TRBD1 or TRBD2 (5 bases each). Between the trimmed V and J ends, which lost 3 bases and 0 bases, there was a span of 21 bases. CDR1 and CDR2 from the germline V gene are SQVTM and ANQGSEA. The CDR3 runs 19 residues. CDR3 bases: TGCAGCGTTGAGGGTCCCATGGACGGGACCACCTCTGGGGCCAACGTCCTGACTTTC. Translated, it gives CSVEGPMDGTTSGANVLTF.

The genes are TRBV2 and TRBJ1-4; TRBD1 aligns across 7 bases. The CDR3 sequence is 14 residues long. V lost 5 bases, J lost 7 bases, and 7 bases stayed unmatched. Germline V lookup: CDR1 SNHLY, CDR2 FYNNEI. Here the CDR3 DNA reads TGTGCCAGCAGTCAACAGGGGATTTCTGAAAAACTGTTTTTT. It codes for CASSQQGISEKLFF.

This rearrangement joins TRBV12-3 or TRBV12-4 to TRBJ2-5; the match to TRBD2 covers 8 bases. The trim removed 7 bases at V and 2 bases at J, leaving 9 bases unmatched. The CDR3 has 15 amino acids. CDR3 sequence: CASTFSGTTQETQYF. The CDR3 coding sequence is TGTGCCAGCACCTTTAGCGGGACCACGCAAGAGACCCAGTACTTC.

V is TRBV5-5 and J is TRBJ2-3; 11 bases are shared with TRBD1. The CDR3 has 16 amino acids. V gave up 2 bases and J gave up 4 bases; unmatched junction bases: 6. The germline V gene has CDR1 SGHKS and CDR2 YYEKEE (reference sequence). As DNA, the CDR3 is TGTGCCAGCAGCTTAATGGACAGGGGGCTCTCAGATACGCAGTATTTT. Translated: CASSLMDRGLSDTQYF.

The chain links TRBV24-1 to TRBJ2-1, with 7 bases that match TRBD1. V was pared by 5 bases and J by 0 bases, with 9 bases of the junction left unmatched. Germline CDR1 KGHDR, CDR2 SFDVKD. The CDR3 spans 17 residues. The CDR3 nucleotides read TGTGCCACCAGTGGCCCGGGCAGGGGGAGCTCCTACAATGAGCAGTTCTTC. Protein product: CATSGPGRGSSYNEQFF.

The chain links TRBV12-3 or TRBV12-4 to TRBJ2-1, with TRBD2 identical over 11 bases. The V gene end was trimmed by 3 bases and the J gene end by 1 base; junction bases not matched to a gene: 5. CDR3 size: 17 residues. The CDR3 DNA reads as TGTGCCAGCAGTTTTGGGACTAGCGGAGGGTCCTACAATGAGCAGTTCTTC. It yields the protein CASSFGTSGGSYNEQFF.

V usage is TRBV7-2 and J usage is TRBJ2-7; TRBD1 matches 8 bases. The CDR3 has 15 amino acids. V lost 6 bases and J lost 4; bases outside the gene matches: 11. Germline V CDR1 and CDR2: SGHTA, FQGNSA. The CDR3 loop is CASRATGGRFYEQYF. DNA of the CDR3: TGTGCCAGCAGGGCTACAGGGGGAAGGTTTTACGAGCAGTACTTC.

This clonotype was counted between two and nine times. The chain employs TRBV7-2 and TRBJ2-1; 14 bases map to TRBD2. V shed 0 bases, J shed 7 bases, and the junction held 8 bases outside the gene matches. The CDR3 has 18 residues. The germline gives CDR1 SGHTA, CDR2 FQGNSA. The DNA of the CDR3 is TGTGCCAGCAGCTTAGCGCCTGGGACTAGCGGGAGTGGGAATGAGCAGTTCTTC. It codes for CASSLAPGTSGSGNEQFF.

This clonotype was seen only a few times. The chain uses TRBV2 and TRBJ2-7; 7 bases match TRBD1. The CDR3 sequence is 14 residues long. Per germline, CDR1 SNHLY and CDR2 FYNNEI. The V and J ends lost 4 bases and 5 bases, in that order; junction bases with no gene match: 8. The CDR3 coding sequence is TGTGCCAGCAGTGGTCGACAGGGTTTCGACGAGCAGTACTTC. Its translation is CASSGRQGFDEQYF. Based on the CDR3 plus reference TRBV2 and TRBJ2-7, the full variable domain is EPEVTQTPSHQVTQMGQEVILRCVPISNHLYFYWYRQILGQKVEFLVSFYNNEISEKSEIFDDQFSVERPDGSNFTLKIRSTKLEDSAMYFCASSGRQGFDEQYFGPGTRLTVT.

This clonotype turned up a few times. The V gene is TRBV24-1, the J gene TRBJ2-1, with D tentatively TRBD2 (5 bases). Trimming shortened V by 0 bases and J by 6 bases, and 8 bases separated the two germline ends. There are 14 residues in the CDR3. Germline V gene data show CDR1 as KGHDR and CDR2 as SFDVKD. The DNA for the CDR3 is TGTGCCACCAGTGATTTGTCGGGGTCCAATGAGCAGTTCTTC. This sequence encodes CATSDLSGSNEQFF.

This clonotype turned up a few times. The chain recombines TRBV5-1 with TRBJ1-2, with TRBD1 identical over 9 bases. The CDR3 has 15 residues. Trimming took 9 bases from V and 2 from J; bases not matched to a gene: 11. Germline lookup yields CDR1 SGHRS and CDR2 YFSETQ. Here the CDR3 DNA reads TGCGCCACCCGTCCTACAGGGGGCACAAACTATGGCTACACCTTC. Protein: CATRPTGGTNYGYTF.

V gene TRBV6-2 or TRBV6-3 combines with J gene TRBJ2-2; TRBD2 aligns across 8 bases. Trimming at V came to 10 bases and at J to 8 bases, leaving 12 bases not matched to a gene. Germline CDR1 MNHEY, CDR2 SVGEGT. CDR3 length: 14 residues. The CDR3 coding sequence is TGTGCCAAAAACGGCCGGGGGGGCCTGGGGGAGCTGTTTTTT. Protein: CAKNGRGGLGELFF.

The table lists this clonotype with a few counts. V is TRBV20-1 and J is TRBJ2-5, with TRBD1 matching over 10 bases. Germline V gene lookup returns CDR1 DFQATT and CDR2 SNEGSKA (reference sequence). The trim removed 0 bases at V and 1 base at J, leaving 5 bases unmatched. The CDR3 has 16 amino acids. DNA for the CDR3: TGCAGTGCTAGAGACCGGGACAGGGGTTTCCAAGAGACCCAGTACTTC. Translating gives CSARDRDRGFQETQYF.

This clonotype has more than one count but fewer than ten. V is TRBV6-5 and J is TRBJ2-1, with D uncertain. V was pared by 6 bases and J by 9 bases, with 9 bases between. In germline, CDR1 is MNHEY, CDR2 SVGAGI. This CDR3 contains 11 residues. The CDR3 nucleotides are TGTGCCAGCAGGGGCGAATTTGAGCAGTTCTTC. Translating gives CASRGEFEQFF.

J is TRBJ2-5 and V is TRBV20-1; D may be TRBD2 (5 bases). The V gene's germline CDR1 is DFQATT and CDR2 SNEGSKA (reference sequence). The CDR3 is made up of 13 amino acids. The V gene lost 5 bases and the J gene lost 4 bases, with 14 bases spanning the gap. The CDR3 DNA follows: TGCAGTGCTCCCTCGGCGGGCCGAGAGACCCAGTACTTC. This translates into CSAPSAGRETQYF.

This sequence joins TRBV7-9 and TRBJ2-1; 11 nucleotides match TRBD1. The CDR3 covers 15 residues. Trimming removed 4 bases from V and 6 bases from J; junction bases left unmatched: 5. Germline lookup yields CDR1 SEHNR and CDR2 FQNEAQ (reference sequence). The chain's CDR3 is CASSSGTGGFNEQFF. The DNA for the CDR3 is TGTGCCAGCAGCTCCGGGACAGGGGGATTCAATGAGCAGTTCTTC.

This clonotype was observed at least ten times. The chain couples TRBV7-2 to TRBJ2-5; D unclear. Germline loops: CDR1 SGHTA, CDR2 FQGNSA. The CDR3 consists of 12 residues. V lost 2 bases to trimming and J lost 3 bases, with 4 bases between them. CDR3 loop: CASSLNKETQYF. In DNA, the CDR3 is TGTGCCAGCAGCTTAAATAAAGAGACCCAGTACTTC.

The V gene is TRBV5-1, the J gene TRBJ1-1; D call uncertain. Germline V CDR1 and CDR2: SGHRS, YFSETQ. The CDR3 runs to 14 residues. Between the trimmed V and J ends, which lost 1 base and 3 bases, there was a span of 10 bases. The DNA for the CDR3 is TGCGCCAGCAGCTTGTATGGGTTGGACACTGAAGCTTTCTTT. The encoded protein is CASSLYGLDTEAFF. Full variable domain (outside the CDR3, taken from reference TRBV5-1 and TRBJ1-1): KAGVTQTPRYLIKTRGQQVTLSCSPISGHRSVSWYQQTPGQGLQFLFEYFSETQRNKGNFPGRFSGRQFSNSRSEMNVSTLELGDSALYLCASSLYGLDTEAFFGQGTRLTVV.

This clonotype turned up a few times. The V call is TRBV6-6, the J call TRBJ1-1; D gene ambiguous. V was shortened by 2 bases and J by 0 bases, with 4 bases between the two germline ends. This CDR3 is built from 13 residues. Germline V gives CDR1 MNHNY, CDR2 SVGAGI (reference sequence). CDR3 amino acids: CASSYLVNTEAFF. CDR3 coding DNA: TGTGCCAGCAGTTACCTGGTGAACACTGAAGCTTTCTTT.

This clonotype was seen many times. In nucleotides, the CDR3 is TGCGCCAGCAGCATACCCAGCGGGGGGCAAGAGACCCAGTACTTC. Residues: CASSIPSGGQETQYF. V usage is TRBV5-1 and J usage is TRBJ2-5; 9 bases match TRBD2. The J segment lost 2 bases and the V segment lost 4 bases, leaving 6 bases of the junction unmatched. CDR1 is SGHRS, CDR2 YFSETQ, per germline. This CDR3 is built from 15 residues. Full variable domain (rest looked up from reference TRBV5-1 and TRBJ2-5): KAGVTQTPRYLIKTRGQQVTLSCSPISGHRSVSWYQQTPGQGLQFLFEYFSETQRNKGNFPGRFSGRQFSNSRSEMNVSTLELGDSALYLCASSIPSGGQETQYFGPGTRLLVL.

The J gene is TRBJ2-7, the V gene TRBV20-1; 7 bases line up with TRBD1. Germline values: CDR1 DFQATT, CDR2 SNEGSKA (reference sequence). V trimming: 1 base; J trimming: 1 base; junction bases outside the gene matches: 7. This CDR3 is 15 amino acids long. CDR3 residues: CSARGQGSLSYEQYF. The CDR3 coding sequence is TGCAGTGCTAGAGGACAGGGTTCCTTATCCTACGAGCAGTACTTC.

The rearrangement uses TRBV25-1 and TRBJ2-3; no clear D gene. The germline CDR1 and CDR2 sequences are MGHDK and SYGVNS. With 3 bases removed from V and 7 bases from J, the gap between germline ends came to 8 bases. The CDR3 has 12 residues. CDR3 nucleotides: TGTGCCAGCAGTGAGTTGGGGTATACGCAGTATTTT. Translated, it gives CASSELGYTQYF.